The 27 T cell receptor beta chains presented below share a single source sample, sequenced in a study of cytomegalovirus exposure and HLA in healthy donors. Only in-frame clones appear in the TCRdb table, and some are missing; sequencing was by immunoSEQ multiplex PCR. The data contain over 200,000 clones, around 86% of them seen just once; the ten biggest clones take up approximately 2%. Sequences were obtained from PBMCs. These receptors all come from a young woman in good health and CMV-seropositive.

J is TRBJ1-1 and V is TRBV7-9; a possible D gene is TRBD1 (6 bases). Trimming cost V 1 base and J 4 bases, with 10 bases left between them. The CDR3 length is 14 residues. Germline V gene data show CDR1 as SEHNR and CDR2 as FQNEAQ (reference sequence). CDR3 protein: CASSLVMGATEAFF. The CDR3, as DNA: TGTGCCAGCAGCTTAGTTATGGGGGCCACTGAAGCTTTCTTT.

The rearrangement links TRBV11-2 to TRBJ2-1; unclear D gene. V was cut by 5 bases and J by 13 bases, with 12 bases left in between. The CDR3 length is 11 residues. Germline CDR1 and CDR2: SGHAT and FQNNGV. CDR3 nucleotide sequence: TGTGCCAGCAGCCCCCAGACTCTCCAGTTCTTC. It is translated as CASSPQTLQFF.

V and J are TRBV27 and TRBJ1-1, with D perhaps TRBD1 (5 bases). The CDR3 consists of 16 residues. The V end was cut by 3 bases, the J end by 3 bases, with 17 bases between. The germline V gene encodes CDR1 MNHEY and CDR2 SMNVEV (reference sequence). CDR3 coding DNA: TGTGCCAGCAGTTTCAGACCCAGGGTTAGGTACACTGAAGCTTTCTTT. It encodes CASSFRPRVRYTEAFF.

V gene TRBV9 combines with J gene TRBJ2-5, with D tentatively TRBD2 (7 bases). V gave up 4 bases and J gave up 5 bases, with 18 bases separating them. CDR3 size: 15 residues. The V gene's germline CDR1 is SGDLS and CDR2 YYNGEE. The CDR3 loop reads CASSPVGGLTETQYF. The CDR3 bases are TGTGCCAGCAGCCCGGTGGGGGGGCTCACGGAGACCCAGTACTTC.

The rearrangement joins TRBV28 to TRBJ2-7, with TRBD1 matching 7 bases. The length of the CDR3 is 17 residues. Trimming cost V 2 bases and J 3 bases; bases outside gene matches: 13. CDR1 and CDR2 (germline): MDHEN, SYDVKM. The CDR3 sequence is CASSLALRQGSHYEQYF. The DNA of the CDR3 is TGTGCCAGCAGTTTAGCCCTTAGACAGGGTAGTCACTACGAGCAGTACTTC. Full variable domain (missing parts from reference TRBV28 and TRBJ2-7): DVKVTQSSRYLVKRTGEKVFLECVQDMDHENMFWYRQDPGLGLRLIYFSYDVKMKEKGDIPEGYSVSREKKERFSLILESASTNQTSMYLCASSLALRQGSHYEQYFGPGTRLTVT.

The J gene is TRBJ1-1, the V gene TRBV2; D uncertain. Germline V CDR1 and CDR2: SNHLY, FYNNEI. The CDR3 is made up of 12 amino acids. Trimming left V 7 bases short and J 5 bases short, with 11 bases between. The CDR3 protein is CASKLQMTEAFF. The CDR3 region has the DNA TGTGCCAGCAAATTACAAATGACTGAAGCTTTCTTT. The entire variable domain, with the rest obtained from reference TRBV2 and TRBJ1-1, is as follows: EPEVTQTPSHQVTQMGQEVILRCVPISNHLYFYWYRQILGQKVEFLVSFYNNEISEKSEIFDDQFSVERPDGSNFTLKIRSTKLEDSAMYFCASKLQMTEAFFGQGTRLTVV.

V is TRBV25-1 and J is TRBJ2-3, with D perhaps matching TRBD2 (5 bases). The CDR3 covers 14 residues. The germline CDR1 and CDR2 sequences are MGHDK and SYGVNS. V was clipped by 3 bases and J by 2 bases, with 9 bases between them. The CDR3, as DNA: TGTGCCAGCAGTGACCCCGGGAACACAGATACGCAGTATTTT. This translates into CASSDPGNTDTQYF.

The V gene is TRBV6-6, the J gene TRBJ2-1; 8 nucleotides match TRBD2. Per germline, CDR1 MNHNY and CDR2 SVGAGI (reference sequence). The trim removed 5 bases at V and 6 bases at J, leaving 9 bases unmatched. This CDR3 contains 15 residues. In DNA, the CDR3 is TGTGCCAGCAGTCCGCAGCGGGAGAGTCGCAATGAGCAGTTCTTC. Translation: CASSPQRESRNEQFF.

The CDR3 bases are TGTGCCAGCAAAACAGCGGGAGTCAGCACCTATGAGCAGTTCTTC. Protein product: CASKTAGVSTYEQFF. This sequence joins TRBV27 and TRBJ2-1; 8 bases are shared with TRBD2. With V trimmed by 7 bases and J by 8 bases, 13 bases remained unmatched. Germline V CDR1 and CDR2: MNHEY, SMNVEV (reference sequence). CDR3 length equals 15 residues.

The chain uses TRBV5-5 and TRBJ1-2, with 8 bases lining up with TRBD1. The CDR3 spans 13 residues. CDR1 and CDR2 from the germline V gene are SGHKS and YYEKEE (reference sequence). V was pared by 3 bases and J by 3 bases, with 1 base of the junction left unmatched. The CDR3 nucleotides are TGTGCCAGCAGCTCAGGGGGCGACTATGGCTACACCTTC. Its translation: CASSSGGDYGYTF.

The rearrangement joins TRBV7-9 to TRBJ2-1, with 13 positions matching TRBD2. CDR3 length: 19 amino acids. CDR1 and CDR2 from the germline V gene are SEHNR and FQNEAQ (reference sequence). J gave up 0 bases and V 5 bases, and 10 bases lay outside the gene matches. In DNA form, the CDR3 reads TGTGCCAGCAGCCCGAGACTAGCGGGAGGACCCTACTCCTACAATGAGCAGTTCTTC. Translation: CASSPRLAGGPYSYNEQFF.

The chain is built from TRBV9 and TRBJ2-1; D is unresolved. V lost 3 bases and J 9 bases, leaving 19 bases between the germline ends. CDR3 length: 15 residues. The germline CDR1 and CDR2 sequences are SGDLS and YYNGEE. CDR3: CASSAASYGIGEQFF. The CDR3 bases are TGTGCCAGCAGCGCGGCTAGTTATGGTATCGGTGAGCAGTTCTTC.

The CDR3 region is CASSLEPGQGAYEQYF. CDR3 nucleotide sequence: TGTGCCAGCAGCTTAGAGCCGGGACAGGGGGCCTACGAGCAGTACTTC. This rearrangement joins TRBV7-2 to TRBJ2-7, with 11 bases lining up with TRBD1. This CDR3 region has 16 residues. After removal of 1 base from V and 2 bases from J, the junction contained 4 bases not matched to a gene. Germline CDR1 SGHTA, CDR2 FQGNSA.

V gene TRBV29-1 combines with J gene TRBJ2-7; possible D gene TRBD1, 6 bases. This CDR3 comprises 13 residues. With 8 bases removed from V and 0 bases from J, the gap between germline ends came to 14 bases. Germline V gene lookup returns CDR1 SQVTM and CDR2 ANQGSEA. Here the CDR3 DNA reads TGCAGCTACAAACAGGGCTACTCCTACGAGCAGTACTTC. Translated: CSYKQGYSYEQYF.

The J gene is TRBJ1-1, the V gene TRBV30, with D possibly being TRBD1 (6 bases). The V and J ends lost 7 bases and 4 bases respectively, with 16 bases between them. The germline V gene encodes CDR1 GTSNPN and CDR2 SVGIG (reference sequence). This CDR3 is built from 13 residues. The CDR3 sequence is CASGAGFGTEAFF. The CDR3 DNA reads TGTGCCTCAGGGGCTGGATTCGGCACTGAAGCTTTCTTT. The complete variable domain, with remaining parts taken from reference TRBV30 and TRBJ1-1, reads SQTIHQWPATLVQPVGSPLSLECTVEGTSNPNLYWYRQAAGRGLQLLFYSVGIGQISSEVPQNLSASRPQDRQFILSSKKLLLSDSGFYLCASGAGFGTEAFFGQGTRLTVV.

The rearrangement uses TRBV28 and TRBJ1-4; D remains ambiguous. Germline V gene sequence: CDR1 MDHEN, CDR2 SYDVKM. V lost 8 bases and J 0 bases, leaving 13 bases between the germline ends. The CDR3 sequence is 15 residues long. This CDR3 is CASCLPVTTNEKLFF. In DNA form, the CDR3 reads TGTGCCAGCTGCCTTCCGGTTACAACTAATGAAAAACTGTTTTTT. The full variable domain, completed using reference TRBV28 and TRBJ1-4, is DVKVTQSSRYLVKRTGEKVFLECVQDMDHENMFWYRQDPGLGLRLIYFSYDVKMKEKGDIPEGYSVSREKKERFSLILESASTNQTSMYLCASCLPVTTNEKLFFGSGTQLSVL.

The gene calls are TRBV11-3 and TRBJ2-5; a possible D gene is TRBD2 (5 bases). The CDR3 has 13 residues. The germline V gene has CDR1 SGHNT and CDR2 YENEEA. V was cut by 5 bases and J by 0 bases, with 7 bases left in between. As DNA, the CDR3 is TGTGCCAGCAGCCGAGCGGACCAAGAGACCCAGTACTTC. Its translation: CASSRADQETQYF.

This sequence joins TRBV6-5 and TRBJ1-2, with D maybe TRBD1 (5 bases). Germline lookup yields CDR1 MNHEY and CDR2 SVGAGI. Trimming took 2 bases from V and 4 from J, leaving 8 bases between them. The CDR3 is 13 amino acids. CDR3 residues: CASSYPGLYGYTF. The CDR3 DNA follows: TGTGCCAGCAGTTACCCAGGGCTCTATGGCTACACCTTC.

In DNA, the CDR3 is TGTGCCAGCAGTGAATATGGGACAGCACAAGAGACCCAGTACTTC. The encoded protein is CASSEYGTAQETQYF. The chain recombines TRBV25-1 with TRBJ2-5, with TRBD1 matching 7 bases. The germline gives CDR1 MGHDK, CDR2 SYGVNS. With 0 bases clipped from V and 2 bases from J, the junction kept 3 bases outside the gene matches. This CDR3 spans 15 amino acids.

This rearrangement joins TRBV11-1 to TRBJ2-1; 10 positions agree with TRBD2. The junction had 11 bases not matched to a gene; V was cut back by 1 base and J by 2 bases. CDR3 length: 19 residues. Germline assignment: CDR1 SGHAT and CDR2 FQDESV (reference sequence). In nucleotides, the CDR3 is TGTGCCAGCAGCTTAGATCTGTTTGCCCTAGCGGGAGCCTACAATGAGCAGTTCTTC. Translation: CASSLDLFALAGAYNEQFF.

The J gene is TRBJ2-7, the V gene TRBV28, with 9 positions matching TRBD1. Germline V gene data show CDR1 as MDHEN and CDR2 as SYDVKM. With 6 bases clipped from V and 2 bases from J, the junction kept 8 bases outside the gene matches. This CDR3 comprises 15 residues. CDR3 bases: TGTGCCAGCAGCTTTTACCGGGACAGGGCCTACGAGCAGTACTTC. Its protein product is CASSFYRDRAYEQYF. The variable domain in full, completed from reference TRBV28 and TRBJ2-7, reads DVKVTQSSRYLVKRTGEKVFLECVQDMDHENMFWYRQDPGLGLRLIYFSYDVKMKEKGDIPEGYSVSREKKERFSLILESASTNQTSMYLCASSFYRDRAYEQYFGPGTRLTVT.

The chain joins TRBV18 to TRBJ2-7, with D unresolved. Trimming pared 1 base from V and 7 bases from J, leaving 17 bases between. The CDR3 totals 15 residues. Germline CDR1 reads KGHSH; CDR2 reads LQKENI. The CDR3 DNA sequence: TGTGCCAGCTCACCACGGCGCAGAATAGTCGGGGAGCAGTACTTC. Its translation: CASSPRRRIVGEQYF.

The chain has TRBV5-1 and TRBJ1-1; 9 bases match TRBD1. In germline, CDR1 is SGHRS, CDR2 YFSETQ. The V segment lost 7 bases and the J segment 4 bases; nucleotides outside the gene matches: 5. This CDR3 is 13 amino acids long. CDR3 nucleotide sequence: TGCGCCAGCCAAGACAGGGGGGGCACTGAAGCTTTCTTT. It translates to CASQDRGGTEAFF.

The gene calls are TRBV6-1 and TRBJ1-2; weak D call: TRBD1 (6 bases). Trimming removed 4 bases at V and 6 bases at J, with 15 bases between. CDR3 length: 14 amino acids. The germline V gene encodes CDR1 MNHNS and CDR2 SASEGT. CDR3 in DNA: TGTGCCAGCAGTGCAATACAGGGATTGGATGGCTACACCTTC. The encoded protein is CASSAIQGLDGYTF.

The chain carries TRBV7-2 and TRBJ1-2; maybe TRBD1 (5 bases). The CDR3 length is 12 residues. The germline V and J ends were trimmed by 5 bases and 5 bases, with 9 bases remaining between them. Germline V gene data show CDR1 as SGHTA and CDR2 as FQGNSA. DNA for the CDR3: TGTGCCAGCAGCCCGTCAGGGTATGGCTACACCTTC. Protein: CASSPSGYGYTF.

The rearrangement joins TRBV5-1 to TRBJ2-3; 8 nucleotides line up with TRBD2. From germline, CDR1 is SGHRS and CDR2 YFSETQ. The CDR3 sequence is 15 residues long. Unmatched junction bases numbered 5, after V lost 4 bases and J lost 1 base. CDR3: CASSPGGARTDTQYF. The CDR3 DNA reads as TGCGCCAGCAGCCCGGGGGGGGCCCGCACAGATACGCAGTATTTT.

This chain links TRBV7-3 with TRBJ2-1; 7 nucleotides align to TRBD2. With 5 bases clipped from V and 5 bases from J, the junction kept 3 bases outside the gene matches. The CDR3 has 13 amino acids. Per germline, CDR1 SGHTA and CDR2 FQGTGA. In DNA, the CDR3 is TGTGCCAGCAGCCGGGGAGGGCACAATGAGCAGTTCTTC. The encoded protein is CASSRGGHNEQFF.